Listed here are 3 T cell receptor beta chains from one sample, sequenced in a study of T cell changes during pregnancy in multiple sclerosis. The protocol was immunoSEQ multiplex PCR, while the TCRdb copy is restricted to in-frame clones and leaves out a portion. The sample carries 100,000 or so clones, around 94% recorded once. Sequencing was performed on peripheral blood, taken after pregnancy. Receptors originate from a female donor in good health, enrolled as a control in a pregnancy study.

This rearrangement joins TRBV5-6 to TRBJ2-7; D gene unclear. Trimming took off 4 bases at V and 4 bases at J, with 6 bases between the two ends. CDR1 and CDR2 from the germline V gene are SGHDT and YYEEEE. The CDR3 totals 11 residues. For the CDR3, the DNA is TGTGCCAGCAGCCGGCGGTACGAGCAGTACTTC. Its translation is CASSRRYEQYF.

In its sample, this clone was seen once. The chain links TRBV19 to TRBJ2-7; possible D gene TRBD2, 6 bases. Trimming removed 1 base at V and 2 bases at J, with 15 bases between. The CDR3 has 16 amino acids. Germline V CDR1 and CDR2: LNHDA, SQIVND (reference sequence). The CDR3 sequence is CASSIGHRRGTYEQYF. The CDR3 DNA follows: TGTGCCAGTAGTATAGGCCACAGGAGGGGAACCTACGAGCAGTACTTC.

The rearrangement links TRBV5-1 to TRBJ2-2; D is unclear. The V gene's germline CDR1 is SGHRS and CDR2 YFSETQ. CDR3 length: 13 residues. V was cut by 4 bases and J by 10 bases, with 14 bases left in between. In nucleotides, the CDR3 is TGCGCCAGCAGCCGAGGATTTCCGGAGGAGCTGTTTTTT. This encodes CASSRGFPEELFF.